The 10 T cell receptor beta chains below all came from one sample that was sequenced in a study of T cell responses to AZD1222 COVID-19 vaccine. Some clones are missing from TCRdb's copy, which holds only in-frame ones; the method was immunoSEQ multiplex PCR. The table includes about 140,000 clones, 80% to 95% detected once. The source was peripheral blood, collected on day 0 of AZD1222 vaccination. All receptors come from an adult in good health.

J is TRBJ1-1 and V is TRBV6-6, with a possible D match to TRBD1 (5 bases). CDR1 is MNHNY and CDR2 is SVGAGI in the germline V gene (reference sequence). V was pared by 5 bases and J by 0 bases, with 10 bases between. This CDR3 contains 14 residues. The CDR3: CASSIQGLNTEAFF. The CDR3 DNA is TGTGCCAGCAGTATTCAGGGCTTGAACACTGAAGCTTTCTTT.

This chain connects TRBV19 to TRBJ1-5; TRBD1 might be the D (5 bases). Trimming cost V 11 bases and J 9 bases, with 17 bases left between them. The CDR3 totals 12 residues. Germline V CDR1 and CDR2: LNHDA, SQIVND (reference sequence). This CDR3 is CASRGRGTPQHF. The CDR3 DNA reads as TGTGCCTCCCGGGGTAGGGGAACGCCCCAGCATTTT.

The V gene is TRBV6-4, the J gene TRBJ1-3; perhaps TRBD1 as D (5 bases). This CDR3 region has 16 residues. Germline V lookup: CDR1 MRHNA, CDR2 SNTAGT. Trimming left V 0 bases short and J 6 bases short, with 15 bases between. The CDR3 loop is CASSDSEKGLANTIYF. CDR3 DNA: TGTGCCAGCAGTGACTCGGAAAAGGGGCTTGCAAACACCATATATTTT.

This clone is a singleton in its sample. J is TRBJ2-7 and V is TRBV6-2 or TRBV6-3, with 11 bases lining up with TRBD2. CDR3 size: 15 residues. Germline CDR1 is MNHEY and CDR2 is SVGEGT. V was clipped by 5 bases and J by 3 bases; unmatched bases: 6. The CDR3 spells CASSVSGTSGYEQYF. In DNA form, the CDR3 reads TGTGCCAGCAGTGTATCCGGGACTAGCGGCTACGAGCAGTACTTC.

This clone was counted at least ten times. The rearrangement links TRBV7-2 to TRBJ2-5, with 9 bases lining up with TRBD1. Germline values: CDR1 SGHTA, CDR2 FQGNSA. V dropped 1 base and J dropped 5; count of bases not matched to a gene: 5. This CDR3 has 15 residues. CDR3 DNA: TGTGCCAGCAGCTTAGTAACAGGGGGCGTTGAGACCCAGTACTTC. Residues: CASSLVTGGVETQYF.

This clone was observed once. This chain joins TRBV4-3 and TRBJ1-1; weak D call: TRBD1 (6 bases). Germline CDR1 reads LGHNA; CDR2 reads YSLEER. V was shortened by 2 bases and J by 0 bases, with 10 bases between the two germline ends. This CDR3 has 15 residues. The CDR3 nucleotides read TGCGCCAGCAGCCAATGGGGGGCTGTGAACACTGAAGCTTTCTTT. Translated, it gives CASSQWGAVNTEAFF.

The chain recombines TRBV18 with TRBJ1-4; D remains ambiguous. Germline-derived CDR1 and CDR2 are KGHSH and LQKENI. The V gene lost 3 bases and the J gene lost 8 bases, with 16 bases spanning the gap. This CDR3 is 15 amino acids long. The CDR3 loop reads CASSPTEREKEKLFF. The CDR3 coding sequence is TGTGCCAGCTCACCCACCGAGAGGGAGAAGGAAAAACTGTTTTTT.

DNA for the CDR3: TGTGCCAGCAGCACCCGGGACTGGACAGAATCCTATGGCTACACCTTC. Translation: CASSTRDWTESYGYTF. The V call is TRBV5-5, the J call TRBJ1-2, with a weak D call TRBD1 (6 bases). Germline lookup yields CDR1 SGHKS and CDR2 YYEKEE (reference sequence). Trimming removed 4 bases at V and 4 bases at J, with 20 bases between. This CDR3 contains 16 residues.

The genes are TRBV10-3 and TRBJ2-7; 16 positions match TRBD2. V trimming: 6 bases; J trimming: 5 bases; junction bases outside the gene matches: 4. Germline V gene data show CDR1 as ENHRY and CDR2 as SYGVKD. This CDR3 has 15 residues. Written as DNA, the CDR3 is TGTGCCATCAGGGGGACTAGCGGGAGGGCCGACGAGCAGTACTTC. Amino acid sequence: CAIRGTSGRADEQYF.

This sequence joins TRBV27 and TRBJ2-1; no firm D call. V was shortened by 8 bases and J by 4 bases, with 15 bases between the two germline ends. Per the germline V gene, CDR1 is MNHEY and CDR2 is SMNVEV (reference sequence). The CDR3 runs to 14 residues. CDR3 in amino acids: CASSRRPPYNEQFF. Here the CDR3 DNA reads TGTGCCAGCTCGAGGAGACCACCTTACAATGAGCAGTTCTTC.